The clone carrying this T cell receptor (beta chain) was recorded many times. No antigen is known for it. TCRdb re-derived calls from the 5' RACE reads in MiXCR, one entry per CDR3 protein. Here the sample spans under 550,000 distinct CDR3 sequences, over 15% being singletons. These data originate in a study of T-cell memory formation after mild COVID-19. The V end was cut by 4 bases, the J end by 0 bases, with 7 bases between. This CDR3 is 14 amino acids long. CDR1 and CDR2 from the germline V gene are SGHRS and YFSETQ. General study points: Second-wave clones peaking on day 37 lacked confirmed SARS-CoV-2 specificity. Contracting clones from day 15 to 85 had balanced CD4/CD8; later expanders favoured CD4+.

The receptor comes from a man between 18 and 35 years old who had mild COVID-19 (a few samples of this study predate the infection). Cell type and time point are not known. This chain uses TRBV5-1 with TRBJ1-4; no reliable D call. Sequences were obtained from PBMCs or a T cell subset sorted from them (not recorded which). The CDR3 region is CASSPGSTNEKLFF. CDR3 bases: TGCGCCAGCAGCCCAGGATCAACTAATGAAAAACTGTTTTTT.